This T cell receptor beta chain appears in the sequencing data of a study of neurological immune-mediated disorders. Regarding time point: technical triplicate 3. Where libraries were unsorted, they were derived from 2 million PBMCs stored at -80 degrees C. The CDR3 covers 14 residues. CDR1 and CDR2 from the germline V gene are SGHNT and YENEEA. Trimming removed 4 bases from V and 1 base from J, with 10 bases in between. This clonotype was detected many times. cDNA synthesis was performed by 5'RACE with 10-nucleotide random UMIs. Over 160 million TCR-beta sequences from 15-18 subjects were obtained in each sequencing run. TCRdb recomputed calls from the 5' RACE reads with MiXCR, one row per CDR3 protein. The sample includes some 48,000 distinct CDR3 sequences, 20% to 25% of them seen just once.

The chain is built from TRBV11-3 and TRBJ1-1, with D possibly being TRBD1 (6 bases). Sequencing was carried out using PBMCs. The clonotype was recovered from a man aged 55 to 70 with HTLV-1-associated myelopathy (HAM/TSP). The CDR3 here is CASSWGRSNTEAFF. CDR3 DNA: TGTGCCAGCAGCTGGGGGCGGTCGAACACTGAAGCTTTCTTT.